A selection of T cell receptor beta chains follows, all from one sample in a study of T cell responses to AZD1222 COVID-19 vaccine. Assay: immunoSEQ multiplex PCR; the TCRdb copy retains only in-frame clones and omits some. The sample shows 55,000 to 75,000 clones, 79% of them seen only once. Material: peripheral blood, obtained on day 0 of MenACWY control vaccination. Receptors originate from an adult in good health. The conserved cysteine and the conserved F or W are not part of the CDR3 here.

v_call	j_call	cdr3_aa
TRBV3-1/TRBV3-2	TRBJ2-1	ASSQVGGRGHEQF
TRBV5-3	TRBJ1-3	ARSKDHSGNTIY
TRBV2	TRBJ1-1	ASIGATASTEAF
TRBV7-2	TRBJ1-2	ASSNEGVYGYT
TRBV6-4	TRBJ2-7	ASSDKRQSYEQY
TRBV21-1	TRBJ2-7	ASSRRHLNRYEQY
TRBV11-2	TRBJ2-2	ASSLVPTGELF
TRBV28	TRBJ2-7	ASSPPTSGLYEQY
TRBV5-4	TRBJ2-2	ASSSGQGPNTGELF
TRBV5-5	TRBJ2-3	ASIGDGTISSTDTQY
TRBV28	TRBJ1-2	ASSLWGGTANNYGYT
TRBV6-5	TRBJ1-5	ATTGGNNQPQH
TRBV7-8	TRBJ2-5	ASSRGWGQETQY
TRBV7-2	TRBJ1-5	ASSLVGGRTEPQH
TRBV5-4	TRBJ2-3	ASSLRSRGGDTQY
TRBV30	TRBJ2-7	AWRRGQGAREQY
TRBV11-2	TRBJ2-7	ASSLNPRGRAYEQY
TRBV5-4	TRBJ1-1	ASSLSLLNTEAF
TRBV7-9	TRBJ2-3	ASSSTGGLSDTQY
TRBV7-3	TRBJ2-7	ASSLSGGASYEQY
TRBV6-5	TRBJ2-7	AGGQTTYEQY
TRBV2	TRBJ1-2	ASSPGQGLYGYT
TRBV6-1	TRBJ1-5	ASSEAWGSNQPQH
TRBV6-1	TRBJ2-3	ASSEFGDTQY
TRBV2	TRBJ1-5	ASSRDGRPS
TRBV10-3	TRBJ2-1	AISEPGGAVKDEQF
TRBV30	TRBJ1-4	AWRQGLNEKLF
TRBV30	TRBJ1-6	AWTRTGGGSPLH
TRBV5-1	TRBJ1-1	ASSRLQGNTEAF
TRBV27	TRBJ1-2	ASSSFPLSGAHGYT
TRBV20-1	TRBJ2-3	SAASTDTQY
TRBV6-5	TRBJ2-5	ASRNRGWETQY
TRBV6-5	TRBJ1-5	ASNAGTDYNQPQH